This T cell receptor beta chain was observed in a study of blood T cell repertoires in COVID-19. Study in general: COVID-19 samples from acute and convalescent phases originated in the United States, Italy and Spain. T cells, B-cell-depleted T cells, or PBMCs supplied cDNA or gDNA.

The authors' processing: It was from reference gene primer amplification that nucleated cell counts were estimated. TCRdb's copy holds only in-frame clones and misses some; the assay was immunoSEQ multiplex PCR. V, J and clone size reflect that table, while D and trimming were determined from the DNA. Here the sample spans about 280,000 clones, roughly 87% being singletons. The CDR3 has 10 amino acids. The germline V and J ends were trimmed by 8 bases and 8 bases, with 9 bases remaining between them. The TCR originated in a man aged 18 to 35 with active or convalescent COVID-19. Sequencing was done on a sample of peripheral blood. This chain uses TRBV12-3 or TRBV12-4 with TRBJ1-2, with a possible D match to TRBD1 (6 bases). The CDR3: CASQGRGYTF. Here the CDR3 DNA reads TGTGCCAGCCAGGGGCGAGGCTACACCTTC.